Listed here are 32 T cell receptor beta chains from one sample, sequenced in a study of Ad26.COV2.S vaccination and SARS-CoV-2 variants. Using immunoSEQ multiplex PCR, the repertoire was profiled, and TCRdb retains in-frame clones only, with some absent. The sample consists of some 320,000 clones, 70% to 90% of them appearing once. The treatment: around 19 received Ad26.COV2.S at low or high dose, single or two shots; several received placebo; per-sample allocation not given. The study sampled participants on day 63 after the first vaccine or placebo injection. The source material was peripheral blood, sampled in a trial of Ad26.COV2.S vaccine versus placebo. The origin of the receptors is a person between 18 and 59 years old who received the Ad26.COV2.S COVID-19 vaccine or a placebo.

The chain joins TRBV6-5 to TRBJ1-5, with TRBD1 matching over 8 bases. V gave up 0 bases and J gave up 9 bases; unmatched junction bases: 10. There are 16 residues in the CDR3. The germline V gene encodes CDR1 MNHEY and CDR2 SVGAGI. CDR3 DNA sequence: TGTGCCAGCAGTTACTCGATAGCGCCAGGGGGCACGCCCCAGCATTTT. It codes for CASSYSIAPGGTPQHF.

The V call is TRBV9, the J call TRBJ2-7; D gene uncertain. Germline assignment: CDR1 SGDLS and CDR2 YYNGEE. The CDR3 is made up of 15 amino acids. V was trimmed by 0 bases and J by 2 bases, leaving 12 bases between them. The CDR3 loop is CASSVGRDPAYEQYF. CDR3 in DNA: TGTGCCAGCAGCGTAGGTAGGGATCCTGCCTACGAGCAGTACTTC.

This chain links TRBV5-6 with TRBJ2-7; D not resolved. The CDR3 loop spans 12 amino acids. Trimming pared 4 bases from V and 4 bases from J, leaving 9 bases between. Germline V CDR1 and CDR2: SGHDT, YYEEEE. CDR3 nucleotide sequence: TGTGCCAGCAGCACCGGACCTTACGAGCAGTACTTC. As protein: CASSTGPYEQYF.

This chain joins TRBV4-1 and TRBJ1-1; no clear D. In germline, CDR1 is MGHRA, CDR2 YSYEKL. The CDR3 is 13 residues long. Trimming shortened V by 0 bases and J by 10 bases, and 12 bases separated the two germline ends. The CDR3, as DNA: TGCGCCAGCAGCCAAGAACTGGACCTGGTAGCTTTCTTT. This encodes CASSQELDLVAFF.

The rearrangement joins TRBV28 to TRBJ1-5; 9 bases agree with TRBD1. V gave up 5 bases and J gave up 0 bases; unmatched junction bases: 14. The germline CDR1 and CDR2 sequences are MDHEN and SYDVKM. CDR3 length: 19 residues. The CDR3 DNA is TGTGCCAGCAGTCCTTTAAATGGACAGGGGACGTATAGCAATCAGCCCCAGCATTTT. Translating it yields CASSPLNGQGTYSNQPQHF.

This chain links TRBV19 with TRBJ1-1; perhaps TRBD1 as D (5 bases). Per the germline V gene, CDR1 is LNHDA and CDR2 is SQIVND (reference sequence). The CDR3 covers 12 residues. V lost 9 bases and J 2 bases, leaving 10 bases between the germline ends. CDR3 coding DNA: TGTGCCAGCAGGGCCCTAAACACTGAAGCTTTCTTT. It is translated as CASRALNTEAFF.

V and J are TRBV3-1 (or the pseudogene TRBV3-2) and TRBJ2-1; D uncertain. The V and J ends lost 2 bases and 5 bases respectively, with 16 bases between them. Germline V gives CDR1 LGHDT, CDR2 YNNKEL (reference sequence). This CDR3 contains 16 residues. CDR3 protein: CASSQTYNPRNNEQFF. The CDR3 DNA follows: TGTGCCAGCAGCCAAACGTACAACCCGAGGAACAATGAGCAGTTCTTC.

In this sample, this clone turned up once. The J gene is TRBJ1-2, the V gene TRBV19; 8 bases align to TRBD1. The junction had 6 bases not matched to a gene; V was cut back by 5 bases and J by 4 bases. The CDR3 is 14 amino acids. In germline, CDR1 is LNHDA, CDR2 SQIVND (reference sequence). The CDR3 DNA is TGTGCCAGTAGTTTCGGACAGGGAGGCTATGGCTACACCTTC. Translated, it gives CASSFGQGGYGYTF.

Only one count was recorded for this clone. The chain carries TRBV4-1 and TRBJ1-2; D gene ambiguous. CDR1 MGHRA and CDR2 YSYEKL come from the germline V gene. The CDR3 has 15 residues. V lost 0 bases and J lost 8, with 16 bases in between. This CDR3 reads CASSQDIAGVGGYTF. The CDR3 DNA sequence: TGCGCCAGCAGCCAAGATATAGCCGGGGTTGGCGGCTACACCTTC.

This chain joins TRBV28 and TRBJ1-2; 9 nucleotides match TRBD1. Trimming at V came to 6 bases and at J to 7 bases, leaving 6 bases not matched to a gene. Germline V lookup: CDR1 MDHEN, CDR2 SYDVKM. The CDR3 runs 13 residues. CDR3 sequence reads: CASREGQGGGYTF. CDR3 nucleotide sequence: TGTGCCAGCAGGGAGGGACAGGGAGGTGGCTACACCTTC.

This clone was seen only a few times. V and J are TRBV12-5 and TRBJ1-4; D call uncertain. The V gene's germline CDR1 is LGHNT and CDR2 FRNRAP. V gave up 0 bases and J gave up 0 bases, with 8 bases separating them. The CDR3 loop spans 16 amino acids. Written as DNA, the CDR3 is TGTGCTAGTGGTTTGGTAGGGCTTACAACTAATGAAAAACTGTTTTTT. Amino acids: CASGLVGLTTNEKLFF.

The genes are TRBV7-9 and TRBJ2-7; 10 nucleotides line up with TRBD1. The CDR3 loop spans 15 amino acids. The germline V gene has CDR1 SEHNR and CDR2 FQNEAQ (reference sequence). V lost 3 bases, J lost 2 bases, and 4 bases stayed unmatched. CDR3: CASSLGGQGTYEQYF. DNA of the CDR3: TGTGCCAGCAGCTTGGGGGGACAGGGGACCTACGAGCAGTACTTC.

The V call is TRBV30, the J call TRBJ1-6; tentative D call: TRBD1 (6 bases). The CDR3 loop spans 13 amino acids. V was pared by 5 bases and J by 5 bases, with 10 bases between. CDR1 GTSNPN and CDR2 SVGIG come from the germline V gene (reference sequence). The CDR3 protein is CAWGRTDNSPLHF. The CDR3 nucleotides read TGTGCCTGGGGGCGGACAGATAATTCACCCCTCCACTTT.

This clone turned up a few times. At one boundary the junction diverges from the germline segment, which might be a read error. CDR3 residues: CAISSGGASTDTQYF. In DNA form, the CDR3 reads TGTGCCATCAGTTCCGGGGGGGCTAGCACAGATACGCAGTATTTT. The J gene is TRBJ2-3, the V gene TRBV27; 8 bases match TRBD2. The CDR3 is 15 residues long. CDR1 and CDR2 (germline): MNHEY, SMNVEV (reference sequence).

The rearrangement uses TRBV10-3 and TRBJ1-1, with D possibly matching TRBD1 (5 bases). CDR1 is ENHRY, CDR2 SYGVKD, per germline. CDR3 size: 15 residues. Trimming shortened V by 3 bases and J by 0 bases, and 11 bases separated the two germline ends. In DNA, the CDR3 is TGTGCCATCAGTGATAGCGGGGCGTTGAACACTGAAGCTTTCTTT. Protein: CAISDSGALNTEAFF.

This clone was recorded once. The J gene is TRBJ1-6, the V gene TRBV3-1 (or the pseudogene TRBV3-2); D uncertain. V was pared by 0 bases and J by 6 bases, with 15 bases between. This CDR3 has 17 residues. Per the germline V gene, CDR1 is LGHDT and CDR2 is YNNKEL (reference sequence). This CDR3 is CASSQDPGVVGNSPLHF. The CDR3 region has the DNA TGTGCCAGCAGCCAAGACCCCGGGGTTGTGGGTAATTCACCCCTCCACTTT.

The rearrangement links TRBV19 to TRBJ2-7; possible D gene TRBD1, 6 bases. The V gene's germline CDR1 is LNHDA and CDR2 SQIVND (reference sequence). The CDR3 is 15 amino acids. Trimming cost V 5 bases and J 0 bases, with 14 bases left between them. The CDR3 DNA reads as TGTGCCAGTAGTGCCACAGGGTCCAGCTCCTACGAGCAGTACTTC. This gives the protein CASSATGSSSYEQYF.

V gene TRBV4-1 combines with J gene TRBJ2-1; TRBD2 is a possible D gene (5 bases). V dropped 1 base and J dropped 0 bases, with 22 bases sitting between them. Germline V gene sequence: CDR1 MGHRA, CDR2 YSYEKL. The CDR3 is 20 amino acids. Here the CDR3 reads CASSQVLPRGRGSSYNEQFF. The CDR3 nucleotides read TGCGCCAGCAGCCAAGTCCTCCCCAGAGGTCGAGGGAGCTCCTACAATGAGCAGTTCTTC.

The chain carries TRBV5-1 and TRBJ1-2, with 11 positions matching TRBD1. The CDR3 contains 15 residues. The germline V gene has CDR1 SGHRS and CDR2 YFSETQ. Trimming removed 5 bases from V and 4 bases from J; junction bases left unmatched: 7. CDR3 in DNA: TGCGCCAGCAGGCCCGGACAGGGGGCCTCCTATGGCTACACCTTC. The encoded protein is CASRPGQGASYGYTF.

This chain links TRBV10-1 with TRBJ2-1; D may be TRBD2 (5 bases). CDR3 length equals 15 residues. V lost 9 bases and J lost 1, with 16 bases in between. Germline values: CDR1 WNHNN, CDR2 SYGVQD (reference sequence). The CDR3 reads CASSSSSGSYNEQFF. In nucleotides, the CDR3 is TGCGCCAGTTCCAGTAGCAGCGGTTCCTACAATGAGCAGTTCTTC.

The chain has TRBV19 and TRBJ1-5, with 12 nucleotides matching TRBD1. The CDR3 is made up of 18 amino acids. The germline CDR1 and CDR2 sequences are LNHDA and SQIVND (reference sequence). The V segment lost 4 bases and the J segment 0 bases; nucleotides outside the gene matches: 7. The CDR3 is CASSSGTGGYFSNQPQHF. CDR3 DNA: TGTGCCAGTAGTAGTGGGACAGGGGGCTATTTTAGCAATCAGCCCCAGCATTTT.

DNA for the CDR3: TGTGCCACCAGCAGAGCGCAACCACCCTACGAGCAGTACTTC. This sequence encodes CATSRAQPPYEQYF. The chain is built from TRBV15 and TRBJ2-7; no clear D gene. Trimming shortened V by 1 base and J by 2 bases, and 9 bases separated the two germline ends. CDR3 length: 14 residues. Looked up from germline, CDR1 is LNHNV and CDR2 is YYDKDF (reference sequence).

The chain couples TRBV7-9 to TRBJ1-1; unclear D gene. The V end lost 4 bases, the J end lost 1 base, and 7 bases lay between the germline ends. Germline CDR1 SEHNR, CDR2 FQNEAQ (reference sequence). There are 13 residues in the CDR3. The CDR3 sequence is CASSYSANTEAFF. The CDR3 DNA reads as TGTGCCAGCAGCTACTCAGCGAACACTGAAGCTTTCTTT.

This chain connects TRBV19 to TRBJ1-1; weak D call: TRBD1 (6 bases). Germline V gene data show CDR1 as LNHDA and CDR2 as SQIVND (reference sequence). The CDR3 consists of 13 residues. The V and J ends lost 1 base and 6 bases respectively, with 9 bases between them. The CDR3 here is CASSIGQVAEAFF. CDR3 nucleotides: TGTGCCAGTAGTATAGGACAGGTAGCTGAAGCTTTCTTT.

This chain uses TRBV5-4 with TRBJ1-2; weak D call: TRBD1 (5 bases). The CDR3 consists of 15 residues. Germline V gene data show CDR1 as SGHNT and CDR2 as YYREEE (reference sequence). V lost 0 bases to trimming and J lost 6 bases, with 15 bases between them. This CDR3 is CASSLVAPAGNGYTF. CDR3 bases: TGTGCCAGCAGCTTGGTAGCGCCGGCAGGGAATGGCTACACCTTC.

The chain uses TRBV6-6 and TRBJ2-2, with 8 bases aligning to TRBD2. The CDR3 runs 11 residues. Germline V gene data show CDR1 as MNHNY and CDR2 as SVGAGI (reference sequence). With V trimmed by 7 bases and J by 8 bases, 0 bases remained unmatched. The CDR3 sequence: CASTGGGELFF. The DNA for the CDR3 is TGTGCCAGCACGGGAGGGGGGGAGCTGTTTTTT.

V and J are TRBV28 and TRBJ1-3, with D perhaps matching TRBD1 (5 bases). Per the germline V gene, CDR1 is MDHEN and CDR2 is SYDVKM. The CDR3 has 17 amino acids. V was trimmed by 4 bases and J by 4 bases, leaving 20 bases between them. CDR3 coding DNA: TGTGCCAGCAGTTCACCCCCAGGGAACGCTGGAGGAAACACCATATATTTT. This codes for CASSSPPGNAGGNTIYF.

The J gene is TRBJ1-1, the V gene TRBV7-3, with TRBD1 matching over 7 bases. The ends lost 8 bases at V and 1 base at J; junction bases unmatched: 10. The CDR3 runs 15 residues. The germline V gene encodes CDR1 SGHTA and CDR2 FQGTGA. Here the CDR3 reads CASGPGRGRNTEAFF. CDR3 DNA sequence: TGTGCCAGCGGCCCCGGGAGGGGGCGGAACACTGAAGCTTTCTTT.

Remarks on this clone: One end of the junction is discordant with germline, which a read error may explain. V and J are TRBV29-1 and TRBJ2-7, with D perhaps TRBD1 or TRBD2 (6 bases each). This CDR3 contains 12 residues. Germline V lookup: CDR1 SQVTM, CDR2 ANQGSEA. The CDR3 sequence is CSVEGGQGERNF. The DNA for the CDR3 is TGCAGCGTTGAGGGGGGCCAAGGGGAGCGGAACTTC.

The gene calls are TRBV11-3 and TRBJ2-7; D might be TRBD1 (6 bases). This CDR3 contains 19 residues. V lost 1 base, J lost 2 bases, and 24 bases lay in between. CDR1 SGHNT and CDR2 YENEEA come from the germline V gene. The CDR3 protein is CASSLGGLAGTYFPYEQYF. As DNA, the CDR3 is TGTGCCAGCAGCTTAGGGGGTCTGGCCGGGACATACTTTCCCTACGAGCAGTACTTC.

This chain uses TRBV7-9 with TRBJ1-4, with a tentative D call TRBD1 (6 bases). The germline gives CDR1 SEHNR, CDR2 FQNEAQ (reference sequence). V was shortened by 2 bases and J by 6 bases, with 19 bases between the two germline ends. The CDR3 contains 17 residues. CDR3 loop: CASSLSSRQEGDEKLFF. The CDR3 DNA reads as TGTGCCAGCAGCTTATCCTCTCGACAGGAAGGTGATGAAAAACTGTTTTTT.

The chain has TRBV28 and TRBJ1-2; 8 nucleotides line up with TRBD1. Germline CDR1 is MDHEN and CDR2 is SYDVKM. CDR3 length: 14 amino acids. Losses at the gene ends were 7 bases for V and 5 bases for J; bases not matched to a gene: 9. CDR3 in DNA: TGTGCCAGCAACTCTCAGGGGGCAGGGTATGGCTACACCTTC. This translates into CASNSQGAGYGYTF.